This T cell receptor (beta chain) was profiled in a study of cytomegalovirus exposure and HLA in healthy donors. This PCR relied on a set of 60 Vbeta primers and 13 Jbeta primers. Repertoires were generated with immunoSEQ multiplex PCR, while TCRdb's copy carries only in-frame clones and drops some. The sample has around 150,000 clones; roughly 80% are singletons. The study sampled nominally healthy donors, though unrecorded immune exposures were likely. The CDR3 is 13 amino acids. Trimming left V 10 bases short and J 5 bases short, with 18 bases between. The germline V gene has CDR1 ENHRY and CDR2 SYGVKD.

What was sequenced was PBMCs. This clonotype originated in a man in his late teens or twenties in good health and CMV-seropositive. The V call is TRBV10-3, the J call TRBJ2-7, with D possibly matching TRBD1 (6 bases). CDR3 nucleotides: TGTGCCACCCTACAGGGTCTGGACCACGAGCAGTACTTC. As protein: CATLQGLDHEQYF.